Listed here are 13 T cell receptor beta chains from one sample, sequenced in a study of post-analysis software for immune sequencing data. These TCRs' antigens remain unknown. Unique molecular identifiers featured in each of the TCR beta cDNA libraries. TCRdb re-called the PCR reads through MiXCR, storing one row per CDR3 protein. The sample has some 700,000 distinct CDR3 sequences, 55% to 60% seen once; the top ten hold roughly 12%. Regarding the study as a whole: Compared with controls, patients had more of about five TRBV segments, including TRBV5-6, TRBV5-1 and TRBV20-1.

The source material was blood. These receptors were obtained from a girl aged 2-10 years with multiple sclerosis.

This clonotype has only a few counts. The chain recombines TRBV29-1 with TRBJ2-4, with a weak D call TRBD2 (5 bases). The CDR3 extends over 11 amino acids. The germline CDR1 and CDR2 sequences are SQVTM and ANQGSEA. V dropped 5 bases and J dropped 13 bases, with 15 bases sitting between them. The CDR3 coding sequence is TGCAGCGTTAGGACGGTGAGGGAGCAGTACTTC. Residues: CSVRTVREQYF.

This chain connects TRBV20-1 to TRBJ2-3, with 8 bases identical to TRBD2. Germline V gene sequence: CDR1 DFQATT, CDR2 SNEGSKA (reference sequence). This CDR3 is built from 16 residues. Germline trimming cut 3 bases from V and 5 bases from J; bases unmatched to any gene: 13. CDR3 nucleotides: TGCAGTGCTAGTCGCGTAACGGGAGGGCGAGGAGATACGCAGTATTTT. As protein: CSASRVTGGRGDTQYF.

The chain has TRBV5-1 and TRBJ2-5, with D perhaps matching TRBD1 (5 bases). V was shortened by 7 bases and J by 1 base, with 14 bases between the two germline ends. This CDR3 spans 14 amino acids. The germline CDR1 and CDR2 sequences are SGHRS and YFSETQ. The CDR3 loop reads CASAPGPIQETQYF. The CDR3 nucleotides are TGCGCCAGCGCCCCAGGGCCGATCCAAGAGACCCAGTACTTC.

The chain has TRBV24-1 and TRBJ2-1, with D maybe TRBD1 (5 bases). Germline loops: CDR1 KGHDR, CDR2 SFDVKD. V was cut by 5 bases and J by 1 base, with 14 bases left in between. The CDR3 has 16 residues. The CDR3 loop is CATSGYDRASYNEQFF. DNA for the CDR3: TGTGCCACCAGTGGATACGACAGAGCTTCCTACAATGAGCAGTTCTTC.

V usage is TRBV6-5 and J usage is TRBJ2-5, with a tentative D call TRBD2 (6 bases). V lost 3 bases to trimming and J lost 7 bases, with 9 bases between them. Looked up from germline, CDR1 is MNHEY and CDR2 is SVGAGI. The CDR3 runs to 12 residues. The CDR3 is CASSYPGGTQYF. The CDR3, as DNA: TGTGCCAGCAGTTATCCCGGGGGGACCCAGTACTTC.

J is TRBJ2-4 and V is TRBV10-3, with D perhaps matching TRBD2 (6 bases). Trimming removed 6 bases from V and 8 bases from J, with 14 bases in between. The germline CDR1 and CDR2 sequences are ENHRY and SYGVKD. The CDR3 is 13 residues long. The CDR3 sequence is CAIRTEGAHIQYF. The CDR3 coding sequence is TGTGCCATCAGGACGGAGGGCGCCCACATTCAGTACTTC.

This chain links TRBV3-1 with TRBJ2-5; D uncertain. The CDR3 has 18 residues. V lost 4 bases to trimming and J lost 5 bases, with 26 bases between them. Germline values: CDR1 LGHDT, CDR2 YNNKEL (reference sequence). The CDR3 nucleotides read TGTGCCAGCAGCCCCTACCCTCCTCTTCAGAAGTTAGGGGAGACCCAGTACTTC. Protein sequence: CASSPYPPLQKLGETQYF.

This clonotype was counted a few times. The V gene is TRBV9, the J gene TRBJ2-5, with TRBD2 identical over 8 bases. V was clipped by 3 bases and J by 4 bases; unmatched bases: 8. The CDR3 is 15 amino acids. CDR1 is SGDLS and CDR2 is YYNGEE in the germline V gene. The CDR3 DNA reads TGTGCCAGCAGCGCAGCAAGCGGGGGAGGAGAGACCCAGTACTTC. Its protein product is CASSAASGGGETQYF.

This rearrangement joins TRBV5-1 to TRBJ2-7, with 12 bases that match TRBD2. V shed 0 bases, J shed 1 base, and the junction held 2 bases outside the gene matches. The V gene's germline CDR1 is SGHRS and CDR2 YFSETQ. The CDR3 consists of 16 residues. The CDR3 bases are TGCGCCAGCAGCTTGGTACTAGCGGGGGGTTCCTACGAGCAGTACTTC. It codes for CASSLVLAGGSYEQYF. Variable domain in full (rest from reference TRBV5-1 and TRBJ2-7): KAGVTQTPRYLIKTRGQQVTLSCSPISGHRSVSWYQQTPGQGLQFLFEYFSETQRNKGNFPGRFSGRQFSNSRSEMNVSTLELGDSALYLCASSLVLAGGSYEQYFGPGTRLTVT.

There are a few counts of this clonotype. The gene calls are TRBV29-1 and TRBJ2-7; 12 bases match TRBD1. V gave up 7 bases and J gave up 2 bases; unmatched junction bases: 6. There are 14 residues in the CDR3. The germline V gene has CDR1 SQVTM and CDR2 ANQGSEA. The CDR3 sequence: CSAGGTGGAYEQYF. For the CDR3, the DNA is TGCAGCGCCGGGGGGACAGGGGGCGCCTACGAGCAGTACTTC.

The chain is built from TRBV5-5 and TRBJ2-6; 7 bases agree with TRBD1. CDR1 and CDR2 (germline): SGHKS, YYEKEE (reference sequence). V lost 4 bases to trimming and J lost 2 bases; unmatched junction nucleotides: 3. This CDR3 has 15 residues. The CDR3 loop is CASSTGTAGANVLTF. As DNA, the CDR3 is TGTGCCAGCAGCACCGGGACAGCTGGGGCCAACGTCCTGACTTTC.

CDR3 in amino acids: CASSLEDPRAGDTDTQYF. The DNA of the CDR3 is TGTGCCAGCAGCTTGGAGGACCCGAGAGCGGGGGACACAGATACGCAGTATTTT. This chain uses TRBV7-9 with TRBJ2-3; 8 nucleotides agree with TRBD2. Germline V CDR1 and CDR2: SEHNR, FQNEAQ (reference sequence). CDR3 length equals 18 residues. V gave up 3 bases and J gave up 2 bases; unmatched junction bases: 13.

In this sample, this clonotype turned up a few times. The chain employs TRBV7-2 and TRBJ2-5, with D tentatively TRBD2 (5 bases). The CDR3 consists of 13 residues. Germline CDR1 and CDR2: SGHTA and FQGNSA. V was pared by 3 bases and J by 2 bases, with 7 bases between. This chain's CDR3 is CASSFLAQETQYF. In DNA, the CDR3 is TGTGCCAGCAGCTTCTTAGCGCAAGAGACCCAGTACTTC.